Listed below are T cell receptor beta chains from one sample, sequenced in a study of Ad26.COV2.S vaccination and SARS-CoV-2 variants. The data were produced by immunoSEQ multiplex PCR, yet TCRdb's version contains in-frame clones alone and is incomplete. The table lists roughly 350,000 clones, about 89% of them singletons, with approximately 5% in the top ten. Here the sequenced sample was peripheral blood, taken in a trial of Ad26.COV2.S vaccine versus placebo. The source of these receptors is a person between 18 and 59 years old who received the Ad26.COV2.S COVID-19 vaccine or a placebo. The CDR3 runs from the conserved cysteine through the conserved F or W.

J	V	CDR3
TRBJ1-5	TRBV7-8	CASSLDPGPNQPQHF
TRBJ1-3	TRBV5-3	CARITDRNSGNTIYF
TRBJ2-1	TRBV30	CARKSPGINEQFF
TRBJ1-1	TRBV6-1	CASSENNLEAFF
TRBJ2-3	TRBV18	CASSPLDRGSTDTQYF
TRBJ1-5	TRBV18	CASSRQGGANSNQPQHF
TRBJ1-2	TRBV30	CAWSVRRGYTF
TRBJ1-1	TRBV29-1	CSVSRQFTEAFF
TRBJ2-3	TRBV5-4	CASSLMGRDTQYF
TRBJ2-5	TRBV7-2	CASSLVLAGRETQYF
TRBJ2-2	TRBV7-8	CASRGTGQVATGELFF
TRBJ2-7	TRBV7-9	CASSPRDRAFYEQYF
TRBJ2-4	TRBV9	CASSVGTSGGENIQYF
TRBJ2-1	TRBV9	CASSISGGFSYNEQFF
TRBJ1-6	TRBV7-3	CASSLTPGNNSPLHF
TRBJ2-2	TRBV19	CASSSSGGRGELFF
TRBJ1-6	TRBV9	CASSVGPGAVSPLHF
TRBJ2-6	TRBV28	CARSLGGTGGPSGANVLTF
TRBJ1-5	TRBV5-5	CASSLLSGVGQPQHF
TRBJ1-2	TRBV10-3	CAIKDGQGNYGYTF
TRBJ1-6	TRBV5-6	CASSLVGQYNSPLHF
TRBJ2-7	TRBV4-2	CASSQESSGNYEQYF
TRBJ2-2	TRBV9	CASSTRQGLTGELFF
TRBJ1-1	TRBV6-5	CASRTDRTTNTEAFF
TRBJ1-2	TRBV18	CASSPIPDRNYGYTF
TRBJ1-3	TRBV19	CASGDGDSGNTIYF
TRBJ1-2	TRBV11-2	CASSLDVGSGYTF
TRBJ2-7	TRBV5-1	CASSEIPTYYEQYF
TRBJ1-1	TRBV18	CASSRGEKNTEAFF